The clone carrying this TCR beta chain was observed a handful of times. V was trimmed by 3 bases and J by 6 bases, leaving 9 bases between them. In germline, CDR1 is SQVTM, CDR2 ANQGSEA. The CDR3 runs to 12 residues. One entry per CDR3 protein, called by TCRdb with MiXCR from the 5' RACE reads. The table has 50,000 to 65,000 distinct CDR3 sequences, about 28% seen once. The sequence was obtained from a female donor with breast cancer. Sequenced: tumor-infiltrating memory CD4+ T cells sorted from the breast tumor. Subset reported: memory CD4+ T cells, CD4+CD45RO+CD25-. This sequence joins TRBV29-1 and TRBJ2-1; D is undetermined. The CDR3 loop is CSVEAVGNEQFF. CDR3 DNA sequence: TGCAGCGTTGAGGCAGTCGGCAATGAGCAGTTCTTC.